This TCR beta chain was observed in a study of shared clonotypes between healthy human individuals. Naive CD8 cells, CD45RO-negative and positively selected for CCR7, excluded terminally differentiated effector memory CD45RA+ cells. All donors qualified as healthy HIV-negative adults and had experienced no recent acute infections or vaccinations. Germline assignment: CDR1 SGHVS and CDR2 FNYEAQ. The CDR3 is 13 residues long. V gave up 4 bases and J gave up 5 bases, with 11 bases separating them. Every immunoSEQ plate was one replicate of a subset's evenly spread DNA. Generated by immunoSEQ multiplex PCR, the TCRdb table keeps only in-frame clones and is missing some. There are around 2.1 million clones in the sample; roughly 91% occur only once, and roughly 1.8% lies in the top ten.

V and J are TRBV7-6 and TRBJ2-5; D is uncertain. Sequenced: naive CD8+ T cells from PBMCs. This receptor was taken from a man younger than 35 in good health. Some clones in this sample may be carry-over from other donors' samples. The CDR3 DNA follows: TGTGCCAGCAGCTCCACAGTCCCTGAGACCCAGTACTTC. This encodes CASSSTVPETQYF.